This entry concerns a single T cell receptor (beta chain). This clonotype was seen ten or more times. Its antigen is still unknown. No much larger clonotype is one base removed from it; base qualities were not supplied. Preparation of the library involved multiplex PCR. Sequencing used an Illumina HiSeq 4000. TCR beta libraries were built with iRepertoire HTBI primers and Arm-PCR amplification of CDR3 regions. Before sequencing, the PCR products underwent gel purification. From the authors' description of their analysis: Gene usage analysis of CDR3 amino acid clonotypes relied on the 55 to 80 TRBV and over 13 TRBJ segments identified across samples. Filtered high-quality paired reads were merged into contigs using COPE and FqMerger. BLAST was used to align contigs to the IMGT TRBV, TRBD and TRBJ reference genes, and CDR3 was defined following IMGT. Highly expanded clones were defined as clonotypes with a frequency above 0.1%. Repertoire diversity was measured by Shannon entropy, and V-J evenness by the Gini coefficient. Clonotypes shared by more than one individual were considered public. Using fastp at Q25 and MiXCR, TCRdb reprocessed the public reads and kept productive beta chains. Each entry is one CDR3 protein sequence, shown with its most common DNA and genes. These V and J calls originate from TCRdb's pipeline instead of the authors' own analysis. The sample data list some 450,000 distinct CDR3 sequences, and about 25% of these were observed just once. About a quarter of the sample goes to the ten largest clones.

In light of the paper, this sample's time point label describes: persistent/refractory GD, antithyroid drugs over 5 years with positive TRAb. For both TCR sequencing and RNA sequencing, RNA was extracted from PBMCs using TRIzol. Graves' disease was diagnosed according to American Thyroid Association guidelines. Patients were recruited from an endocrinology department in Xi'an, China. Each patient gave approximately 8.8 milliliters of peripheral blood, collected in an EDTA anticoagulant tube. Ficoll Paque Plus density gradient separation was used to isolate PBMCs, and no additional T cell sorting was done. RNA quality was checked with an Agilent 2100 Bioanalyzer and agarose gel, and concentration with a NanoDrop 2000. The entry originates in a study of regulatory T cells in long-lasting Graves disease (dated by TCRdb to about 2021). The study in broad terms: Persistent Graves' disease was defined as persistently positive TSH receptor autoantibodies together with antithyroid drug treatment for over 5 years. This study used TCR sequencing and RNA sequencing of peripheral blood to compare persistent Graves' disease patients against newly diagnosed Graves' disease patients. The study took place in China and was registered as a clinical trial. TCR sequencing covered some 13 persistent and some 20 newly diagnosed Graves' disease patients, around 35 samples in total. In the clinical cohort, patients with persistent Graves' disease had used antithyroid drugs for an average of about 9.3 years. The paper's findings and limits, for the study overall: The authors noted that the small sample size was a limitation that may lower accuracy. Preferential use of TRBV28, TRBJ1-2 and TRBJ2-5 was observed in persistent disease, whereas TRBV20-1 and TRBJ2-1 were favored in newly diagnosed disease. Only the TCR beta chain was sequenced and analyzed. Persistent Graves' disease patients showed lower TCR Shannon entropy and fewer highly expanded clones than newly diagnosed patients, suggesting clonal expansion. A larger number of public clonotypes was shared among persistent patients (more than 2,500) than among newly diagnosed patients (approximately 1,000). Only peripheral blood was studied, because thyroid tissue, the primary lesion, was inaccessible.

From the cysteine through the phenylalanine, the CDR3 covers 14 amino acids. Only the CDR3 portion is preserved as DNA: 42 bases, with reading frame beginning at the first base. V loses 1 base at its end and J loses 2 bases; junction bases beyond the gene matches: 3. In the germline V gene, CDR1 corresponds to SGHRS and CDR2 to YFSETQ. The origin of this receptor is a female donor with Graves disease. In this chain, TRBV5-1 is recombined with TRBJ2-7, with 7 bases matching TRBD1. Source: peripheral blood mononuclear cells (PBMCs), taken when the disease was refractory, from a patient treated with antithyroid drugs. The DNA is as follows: TGCGCCAGCAGCTTGACAGGGGACCCCTACGAGCAGTACTTC. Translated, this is CASSLTGDPYEQYF.